These 17 T cell receptor beta chains were sequenced from one sample in a study of shared clonotypes between healthy human individuals. Data came from immunoSEQ multiplex PCR; TCRdb stores just in-frame clones and leaves some out. This sample yields around 2.5 million clones, of which 80% to 95% are seen a single time; 0.36% belongs to the top ten. Sequencing was carried out using naive CD4+ T cells from PBMCs. This sample's subset: CD45RA+ positively selected. The receptors originated from a man aged 18 to 30 in good health. Some clones in this sample may be carry-over from other donors' samples.

The chain uses TRBV6-5 and TRBJ2-2, with 7 bases matching TRBD2. From germline, CDR1 is MNHEY and CDR2 SVGAGI. The CDR3 runs to 15 residues. The trim removed 5 bases at V and 5 bases at J, leaving 8 bases unmatched. CDR3 residues: CASSTPGLRTGELFF. Here the CDR3 DNA reads TGTGCCAGCAGTACACCGGGACTAAGAACCGGGGAGCTGTTTTTT.

The chain employs TRBV30 and TRBJ2-7; D gene ambiguous. The V and J ends lost 3 bases and 2 bases respectively, with 11 bases between them. The CDR3 loop spans 13 amino acids. Germline CDR1 reads GTSNPN; CDR2 reads SVGIG (reference sequence). The CDR3 sequence: CAWRLGGPYEQYF. The CDR3 region has the DNA TGTGCCTGGAGGCTTGGCGGACCCTACGAGCAGTACTTC.

V gene TRBV10-3 combines with J gene TRBJ2-5; no clear D. CDR3 length: 12 amino acids. The V and J ends lost 10 bases and 1 base respectively, with 10 bases between them. From germline, CDR1 is ENHRY and CDR2 SYGVKD. CDR3 amino acids: CATARSQETQYF. CDR3 DNA: TGTGCCACTGCGCGAAGCCAAGAGACCCAGTACTTC.

This rearrangement joins TRBV4-3 to TRBJ2-3; 9 bases align to TRBD2. The CDR3 sequence is 17 residues long. Germline values: CDR1 LGHNA, CDR2 YSLEER. J gave up 2 bases and V 0 bases, and 6 bases lay outside the gene matches. CDR3 DNA: TGCGCCAGCAGCCAAGATGGGCGGGAGGGGTACACAGATACGCAGTATTTT. It encodes CASSQDGREGYTDTQYF.

This clone was observed a single time. The chain couples TRBV5-1 to TRBJ1-2, with D maybe TRBD1 (5 bases). Between the trimmed V and J ends, which lost 2 bases and 4 bases, there was a span of 15 bases. The CDR3 spans 15 residues. The germline V gene encodes CDR1 SGHRS and CDR2 YFSETQ. The CDR3 sequence is CASSFDSTLGYGYTF. The CDR3 nucleotides are TGCGCCAGCAGCTTTGACAGTACCCTTGGCTATGGCTACACCTTC.

The CDR3 is CASSARVIDPEAFF. CDR3 bases: TGCGCCAGCAGTGCAAGGGTCATCGACCCTGAAGCTTTCTTT. This sequence joins TRBV10-2 and TRBJ1-1; D unresolved. CDR1 WSHSY and CDR2 SAAADI come from the germline V gene. This CDR3 contains 14 residues. V was cut by 4 bases and J by 6 bases, with 15 bases left in between.

As to this clone: This sample includes further DNA sequences coding for the same CDR3. V gene TRBV7-9 combines with J gene TRBJ2-3; maybe TRBD2 (7 bases). The V and J ends lost 0 bases and 4 bases respectively, with 8 bases between them. The germline CDR1 and CDR2 sequences are SEHNR and FQNEAQ (reference sequence). This CDR3 spans 14 amino acids. CDR3 bases: TGTGCCAGCAGCTTAGCAGGGGGGGCAGATACGCAGTATTTT. It codes for CASSLAGGADTQYF.

This clone has just one count. The identical CDR3 is also encoded by other nucleotide sequences in the sample. The chain links TRBV9 to TRBJ1-4; a weak D match, TRBD1 (6 bases). Trimming removed 3 bases from V and 2 bases from J, with 11 bases in between. The CDR3 covers 15 residues. CDR1 SGDLS and CDR2 YYNGEE come from the germline V gene. CDR3 loop: CASSARQGTNEKLFF. In DNA form, the CDR3 reads TGTGCCAGCAGCGCAAGGCAGGGGACTAATGAAAAACTGTTTTTT.

This clone was picked up one time. The gene calls are TRBV19 and TRBJ1-5, with TRBD1 identical over 8 bases. Germline CDR1 LNHDA, CDR2 SQIVND (reference sequence). J was trimmed by 3 bases and V by 5 bases; bases with no gene match: 6. The CDR3 totals 15 residues. CDR3 in amino acids: CASSLGQAFNQPQHF. In DNA, the CDR3 is TGTGCCAGTAGTTTGGGACAGGCGTTCAATCAGCCCCAGCATTTT.

The chain joins TRBV28 to TRBJ2-7, with D possibly being TRBD2 (7 bases). Trimming took 4 bases from V and 1 from J, leaving 14 bases between them. This CDR3 contains 15 residues. The germline gives CDR1 MDHEN, CDR2 SYDVKM. CDR3 DNA sequence: TGTGCCAGCAGTTGGGGAGGGGGGGAATCCTACGAGCAGTACTTC. Translation gives CASSWGGGESYEQYF. The whole variable domain, remainder taken from reference TRBV28 and TRBJ2-7, is DVKVTQSSRYLVKRTGEKVFLECVQDMDHENMFWYRQDPGLGLRLIYFSYDVKMKEKGDIPEGYSVSREKKERFSLILESASTNQTSMYLCASSWGGGESYEQYFGPGTRLTVT.

To note about this clone: In the same sample, other DNA sequences code for this CDR3. This chain connects TRBV9 to TRBJ2-7, with 8 positions matching TRBD1. Germline assignment: CDR1 SGDLS and CDR2 YYNGEE. The CDR3 runs to 14 residues. J was trimmed by 5 bases and V by 3 bases; bases with no gene match: 7. The DNA of the CDR3 is TGTGCCAGCAGCGCCCGACAGGGGTCCGACGAGCAGTACTTC. The encoded protein is CASSARQGSDEQYF.

The chain carries TRBV11-2 and TRBJ2-2, with unresolved D. The CDR3 is made up of 15 amino acids. Per the germline V gene, CDR1 is SGHAT and CDR2 is FQNNGV. V was pared by 8 bases and J by 4 bases, with 17 bases between. Here the CDR3 reads CASGRSGPGTGELFF. CDR3 coding DNA: TGTGCCAGCGGACGATCGGGCCCGGGCACCGGGGAGCTGTTTTTT. The entire variable domain, with the rest obtained from reference TRBV11-2 and TRBJ2-2, is as follows: EAGVAQSPRYKIIEKRQSVAFWCNPISGHATLYWYQQILGQGPKLLIQFQNNGVVDDSQLPKDRFSAERLKGVDSTLKIQPAKLEDSAVYLCASGRSGPGTGELFFGEGSRLTVL.

This clone showed up just once. The rearrangement uses TRBV11-3 and TRBJ1-1, with D unresolved. The CDR3 spans 13 residues. Trimming pared 2 bases from V and 7 bases from J, leaving 11 bases between. Germline lookup yields CDR1 SGHNT and CDR2 YENEEA. The CDR3 reads CASSLSTFGEAFF. As DNA, the CDR3 is TGTGCCAGCAGCTTATCGACTTTCGGTGAAGCTTTCTTT.

This chain uses TRBV29-1 with TRBJ1-2, with a tentative D call TRBD1 (6 bases). V dropped 1 base and J dropped 8 bases, with 17 bases sitting between them. This CDR3 is 14 amino acids long. Germline V gene sequence: CDR1 SQVTM, CDR2 ANQGSEA. CDR3 sequence: CSVEVVGGAEGYTF. The CDR3 region has the DNA TGCAGCGTTGAAGTGGTGGGGGGCGCCGAGGGCTACACCTTC. The full variable domain, completed using reference TRBV29-1 and TRBJ1-2, is SAVISQKPSRDICQRGTSLTIQCQVDSQVTMMFWYRQQPGQSLTLIATANQGSEATYESGFVIDKFPISRPNLTFSTLTVSNMSPEDSSIYLCSVEVVGGAEGYTFGSGTRLTVV.

The chain links TRBV5-4 to TRBJ2-7; 8 nucleotides line up with TRBD2. V dropped 1 base and J dropped 5; count of bases not matched to a gene: 11. CDR1 and CDR2 from the germline V gene are SGHNT and YYREEE (reference sequence). The CDR3 has 16 residues. DNA of the CDR3: TGTGCCAGCAGCTTGCCCAAAAGAGCGGGAGTGGACGAGCAGTACTTC. Translation gives CASSLPKRAGVDEQYF.

This sequence joins TRBV14 and TRBJ1-2; 11 bases agree with TRBD1. This CDR3 has 14 amino acids. Germline V lookup: CDR1 SGHDN, CDR2 FVKESK. V was pared by 5 bases and J by 8 bases, with 7 bases of the junction left unmatched. CDR3 nucleotide sequence: TGTGCCAGCAGCTGGGGGACAGGGGGATACGGCTACACCTTC. Its translation is CASSWGTGGYGYTF.

The chain recombines TRBV7-7 with TRBJ2-6, with D possibly being TRBD2 (5 bases). The CDR3 contains 19 residues. Trimming removed 7 bases from V and 1 base from J, with 23 bases in between. The germline gives CDR1 SSHAT, CDR2 FNYEAQ (reference sequence). In nucleotides, the CDR3 is TGTGCCAGCACCCGTTTCCCAGGACTTCGAGGTTCTGGGGCCAACGTCCTGACTTTC. This codes for CASTRFPGLRGSGANVLTF. The variable domain in full, completed from reference TRBV7-7 and TRBJ2-6, reads GAGVSQSPRYKVTKRGQDVTLRCDPISSHATLYWYQQALGQGPEFLTYFNYEAQPDKSGLPSDRFSAERPEGSISTLTIQRTEQRDSAMYRCASTRFPGLRGSGANVLTFGAGSRLTVL.